The 6 T cell receptor beta chains reported below all come from one sample, sequenced in a study of monozygotic twins with inflammatory bowel disease. For each CDR3 protein, TCRdb gives one entry from its re-call of the 5' RACE reads, without DNA. The listing contains approximately 400,000 distinct CDR3 sequences. The specimen sequenced was blood. The source is a human donor with ulcerative colitis or Crohn's disease, or a healthy co-twin of an affected twin (not recorded which).

The CDR3 reads CASSFRQTGEEGYTF. The chain uses TRBV5-1 and TRBJ1-2; the TRBD1 assignment by TCRdb is unverifiable without DNA. This CDR3 spans 15 amino acids. The germline V gene encodes CDR1 SGHRS and CDR2 YFSETQ.

The chain is built from TRBV5-1 and TRBJ2-2; TCRdb picks TRBD2, but there is no DNA to check that call. The CDR3 totals 14 residues. From germline, CDR1 is SGHRS and CDR2 YFSETQ. This CDR3 reads CASSPARVAGELFF.

The rearrangement uses TRBV10-2 and TRBJ1-1. This CDR3 comprises 13 residues. CDR1 and CDR2 (germline): WSHSY, SAAADI. CDR3 loop: CASSGIRETEAFF.

The chain links TRBV11-2 to TRBJ1-1. CDR3 length: 15 residues. The germline V gene has CDR1 SGHAT and CDR2 FQNNGV. The chain's CDR3 is CASSTQRIQNTEAFF.

The genes are TRBV5-1 and TRBJ2-7; TCRdb lists TRBD2, though no DNA is available to test this call. From germline, CDR1 is SGHRS and CDR2 YFSETQ. This CDR3 region has 15 residues. The CDR3 spells CASSSGGGPSYEQYF.

The J gene is TRBJ1-5, the V gene TRBV6-2 or TRBV6-3. Germline lookup yields CDR1 MNHEY and CDR2 SVGEGT. There are 13 residues in the CDR3. The CDR3 is CASSYPGLKAQHF.